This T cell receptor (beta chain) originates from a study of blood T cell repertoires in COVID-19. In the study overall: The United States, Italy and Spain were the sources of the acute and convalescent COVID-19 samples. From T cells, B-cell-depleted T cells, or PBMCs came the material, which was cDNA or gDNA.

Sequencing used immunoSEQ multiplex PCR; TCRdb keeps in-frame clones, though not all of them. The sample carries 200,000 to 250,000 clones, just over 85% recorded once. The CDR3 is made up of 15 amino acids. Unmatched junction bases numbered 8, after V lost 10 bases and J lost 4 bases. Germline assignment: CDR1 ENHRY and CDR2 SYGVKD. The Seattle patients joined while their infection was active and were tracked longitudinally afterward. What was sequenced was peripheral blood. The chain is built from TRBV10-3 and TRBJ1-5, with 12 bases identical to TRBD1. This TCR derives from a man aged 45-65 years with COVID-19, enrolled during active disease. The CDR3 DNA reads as TGTGCCACCGATCCGGGACAGGGGGCTAATCAGCCCCAGCATTTT. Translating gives CATDPGQGANQPQHF.